The 24 T cell receptor beta chains listed next were all sequenced from one sample in a study of T cells in Graves' hyperthyroidism and ophthalmopathy. Amplification of TCR beta CDR3 regions used RNA as the template. First-round RT-PCR with HTBI primers amplified the TCR CDR3 region. TCRdb re-called the multiplex PCR reads through MiXCR, storing one row per CDR3 protein. The table shows 700,000 or so distinct CDR3 sequences, with about a sixth occurring only once. Input material: blood. The receptors derive from a man younger than 30 with Graves' hyperthyroidism.

This clonotype was seen many times. CDR3 in amino acids: CASSPSGRSNEQYF. CDR3 DNA: TGTGCCAGCAGCCCTAGCGGAAGGAGCAACGAGCAGTACTTC. V is TRBV7-3 and J is TRBJ2-7; 7 bases line up with TRBD2. The CDR3 spans 14 residues. Trimming removed 5 bases from V and 5 bases from J; junction bases left unmatched: 9. CDR1 is SGHTA and CDR2 is FQGTGA in the germline V gene.

This clonotype was counted only a few times. The gene calls are TRBV7-9 and TRBJ1-2; D is unresolved. The CDR3 has 15 amino acids. V was cut by 1 base and J by 0 bases, with 9 bases left in between. Germline V gene lookup returns CDR1 SEHNR and CDR2 FQNEAQ (reference sequence). The CDR3 DNA reads as TGTGCCAGCAGCTTAGGAGACCGAACTAACTATGGCTACACCTTC. This translates into CASSLGDRTNYGYTF. Looking up the rest from reference TRBV7-9 and TRBJ1-2 gives the full variable domain: DTGVSQNPRHKITKRGQNVTFRCDPISEHNRLYWYRQTLGQGPEFLTYFQNEAQLEKSRLLSDRFSAERPKGSFSTLEIQRTEQGDSAMYLCASSLGDRTNYGYTFGSGTRLTVV.

In its sample, this clonotype was seen a few times. The chain recombines TRBV9 with TRBJ2-1, with TRBD2 matching over 8 bases. This CDR3 is built from 19 residues. V gave up 0 bases and J gave up 0 bases; unmatched junction bases: 11. CDR1 and CDR2 from the germline V gene are SGDLS and YYNGEE. DNA for the CDR3: TGTGCCAGCAGCGTAGCTTATGGACTAGCTGACGACTCCTACAATGAGCAGTTCTTC. Translation gives CASSVAYGLADDSYNEQFF.

This clonotype was counted at least ten times. This chain joins TRBV27 and TRBJ2-1, with 14 positions matching TRBD2. The trim removed 5 bases at V and 9 bases at J, leaving 6 bases unmatched. CDR3 size: 15 residues. Germline V CDR1 and CDR2: MNHEY, SMNVEV (reference sequence). The CDR3 loop reads CASSGLAGGFTEQFF. CDR3 nucleotide sequence: TGTGCCAGCAGTGGACTAGCGGGAGGTTTTACTGAGCAGTTCTTC.

The chain links TRBV12-3 or TRBV12-4 to TRBJ2-1, with 10 bases lining up with TRBD2. The CDR3 covers 14 residues. Germline trimming cut 6 bases from V and 7 bases from J; bases unmatched to any gene: 6. This CDR3 is CASRQAGGKNEQFF. CDR3 DNA: TGTGCCAGCAGACAAGCGGGAGGGAAGAATGAGCAGTTCTTC.

This clonotype has just a few counts. This chain connects TRBV6-5 to TRBJ2-5; possibly TRBD1 for D (6 bases). Germline loops: CDR1 MNHEY, CDR2 SVGAGI. V lost 2 bases to trimming and J lost 5 bases, with 15 bases between them. This CDR3 region has 15 residues. CDR3 in amino acids: CASSYAGRGGETQYF. For the CDR3, the DNA is TGTGCCAGCAGTTACGCAGGCAGGGGTGGGGAGACCCAGTACTTC.

A few counts support this clonotype. The chain combines TRBV4-1 with TRBJ2-1; 11 bases map to TRBD2. This CDR3 is built from 17 residues. Germline lookup yields CDR1 MGHRA and CDR2 YSYEKL. With V trimmed by 2 bases and J by 8 bases, 11 bases remained unmatched. DNA of the CDR3: TGCGCCAGCAGCCAACTGGGGACTAGCGGCTTCGTCGATGAGCAGTTCTTC. Protein sequence: CASSQLGTSGFVDEQFF.

This chain joins TRBV25-1 and TRBJ1-1, with TRBD1 matching 7 bases. Germline CDR1 is MGHDK and CDR2 is SYGVNS. CDR3 length: 12 residues. V was clipped by 1 base and J by 11 bases; unmatched bases: 4. This CDR3 is CASSELGGEAFF. The CDR3 DNA is TGTGCCAGCAGTGAATTAGGGGGCGAGGCTTTCTTT.

Notes on this clonotype: A junction end diverges from the germline sequence, so it may reflect a read error. The V and J genes are TRBV27 and TRBJ2-6, with D unclear. The length of the CDR3 is 14 residues. Per germline, CDR1 MNHEY and CDR2 SMNVEV (reference sequence). CDR3 residues: CASGLSSGANVLTF. Here the CDR3 DNA reads TGTGCCAGCGGTTTGAGCTCTGGGGCCAACGTCCTGACTTTC.

The chain carries TRBV19 and TRBJ1-2; D is possibly TRBD1 (5 bases). The CDR3 extends over 15 amino acids. The germline CDR1 and CDR2 sequences are LNHDA and SQIVND (reference sequence). Trimming took off 5 bases at V and 8 bases at J, with 21 bases between the two ends. The CDR3 DNA reads as TGTGCCAGTAGTGTCACAGGAGCCGACGAGGGCGGCTACACCTTC. It yields the protein CASSVTGADEGGYTF.

The gene calls are TRBV4-1 and TRBJ2-1, with unresolved D. This CDR3 is 16 amino acids long. From germline, CDR1 is MGHRA and CDR2 YSYEKL. V shed 1 base and J shed 8 bases, with 18 bases lying between them. CDR3 nucleotides: TGCGCCAGCAGCCAAGCACTTAGGCTAGTGGGCGATGAGCAGTTCTTC. It encodes CASSQALRLVGDEQFF.

V gene TRBV20-1 combines with J gene TRBJ1-2; possible D gene TRBD1, 5 bases. Germline CDR1 reads DFQATT; CDR2 reads SNEGSKA (reference sequence). The CDR3 covers 15 residues. V was pared by 0 bases and J by 0 bases, with 11 bases between. The DNA for the CDR3 is TGCAGTGCTAGAGATTCAGACAGTCCTAACTATGGCTACACCTTC. Protein product: CSARDSDSPNYGYTF.

This clonotype showed up many times. The V and J genes are TRBV7-8 and TRBJ2-1; 7 bases line up with TRBD1. J gave up 8 bases and V 1 base, and 8 bases lay outside the gene matches. Germline V CDR1 and CDR2: SGHVS, FQNEAQ. The CDR3 totals 15 residues. The CDR3 sequence is CASSLVSGGRDEQFF. The CDR3 bases are TGTGCCAGCAGCTTAGTATCAGGGGGACGGGATGAGCAGTTCTTC.

This clonotype was counted many times. The chain is built from TRBV10-3 and TRBJ2-1; 10 bases agree with TRBD2. The V gene's germline CDR1 is ENHRY and CDR2 SYGVKD. With 6 bases clipped from V and 7 bases from J, the junction kept 6 bases outside the gene matches. The CDR3 covers 14 residues. CDR3 sequence: CAISPGLAKNEQFF. The CDR3, as DNA: TGTGCCATCAGCCCGGGACTAGCGAAGAATGAGCAGTTCTTC.

The chain joins TRBV7-9 to TRBJ2-7, with D possibly matching TRBD2 (6 bases). Trimming removed 5 bases at V and 3 bases at J, with 17 bases between. Germline V gene data show CDR1 as SEHNR and CDR2 as FQNEAQ (reference sequence). The CDR3 totals 15 residues. In DNA, the CDR3 is TGTGCCAGCAGCCAAGATATTAGCGGATACTACGAGCAGTACTTC. Translating it yields CASSQDISGYYEQYF. Looking up the rest from reference TRBV7-9 and TRBJ2-7 gives the full variable domain: DTGVSQNPRHKITKRGQNVTFRCDPISEHNRLYWYRQTLGQGPEFLTYFQNEAQLEKSRLLSDRFSAERPKGSFSTLEIQRTEQGDSAMYLCASSQDISGYYEQYFGPGTRLTVT.

This clonotype occurred many times. The genes are TRBV28 and TRBJ1-2; 9 bases line up with TRBD1. J was trimmed by 1 base and V by 4 bases; bases with no gene match: 4. The CDR3 is made up of 15 amino acids. CDR1 MDHEN and CDR2 SYDVKM come from the germline V gene. CDR3 loop: CASSSTGGLNYGYTF. The CDR3 DNA reads TGTGCCAGCAGTTCCACAGGGGGCCTTAACTATGGCTACACCTTC.

For this clonotype: A much larger clone differs by one base, so this may be a read error. This is likely a read error, given that the CDR3 carries no conserved phenylalanine or tryptophan at its end. This chain links TRBV7-9 with TRBJ2-1; no reliable D call. The germline gives CDR1 SEHNR, CDR2 FQNEAQ (reference sequence). With 4 bases removed from V and 8 bases from J, the gap between germline ends came to 6 bases. CDR3 length equals 11 residues. CDR3 coding DNA: TGTGCCAGCAGCTATAGGGATGAGCAGTTCCTC. Translating it yields CASSYRDEQFL.

The sample holds a few counts of this clonotype. This chain uses TRBV7-3 with TRBJ2-3, with D possibly TRBD2 on 6 matching bases. The V gene lost 5 bases and the J gene lost 0 bases, with 18 bases spanning the gap. Germline V CDR1 and CDR2: SGHTA, FQGTGA. CDR3 length: 17 residues. The CDR3 DNA is TGTGCCAGCAGCCCATCAGCTGGCGGGGTGAGCACAGATACGCAGTATTTT. It codes for CASSPSAGGVSTDTQYF.

In the case of this clonotype: With a much larger clone just one base away, this may be a read error. This rearrangement joins TRBV20-1 to TRBJ2-7; no clear D gene. This CDR3 has 13 amino acids. The germline V gene has CDR1 DFQATT and CDR2 SNEGSKA (reference sequence). CDR3 loop: CSARDGSSYEQCF. CDR3 nucleotide sequence: TGCAGTGCTAGAGATGGCAGCTCCTACGAGCAGTGCTTC.

This clonotype came up once. The chain is built from TRBV19 and TRBJ1-5; a weak D match, TRBD1 (5 bases). The CDR3 length is 14 residues. Germline V gene lookup returns CDR1 LNHDA and CDR2 SQIVND (reference sequence). V was pared by 4 bases and J by 11 bases, with 18 bases between. CDR3 sequence: CASSTGPSNPAQHF. CDR3 DNA: TGTGCCAGTAGTACGGGACCCTCCAACCCAGCCCAGCATTTT.

In its sample, this clonotype was seen once. One base away lies a much larger clone, so this may be a sequencing read error. The chain links TRBV6-1 to TRBJ2-3, with 10 bases fitting TRBD1. V lost 10 bases to trimming and J lost 4 bases; unmatched junction nucleotides: 26. CDR3 length equals 20 residues. CDR1 is MNHNS, CDR2 SASEGT, per germline. Written as DNA, the CDR3 is TGTGCCATCGAGCCCGGGACAGGGGTTCGGCGGGGGAGGAGGCCAGATACGCAGTATTTT. Translated: CAIEPGTGVRRGRRPDTQYF.

The gene calls are TRBV5-5 and TRBJ1-4, with no clear D. In germline, CDR1 is SGHKS, CDR2 YYEKEE (reference sequence). This CDR3 region has 16 residues. Trimming removed 4 bases from V and 3 bases from J, with 16 bases in between. Here the CDR3 reads CASSHGSVEANEKLFF. The CDR3, as DNA: TGTGCCAGCAGCCATGGATCGGTGGAGGCTAATGAAAAACTGTTTTTT. Together with reference TRBV5-5 and TRBJ1-4, the CDR3 gives the full variable domain: DAGVTQSPTHLIKTRGQQVTLRCSPISGHKSVSWYQQVLGQGPQFIFQYYEKEERGRGNFPDRFSARQFPNYSSELNVNALLLGDSALYLCASSHGSVEANEKLFFGSGTQLSVL.

This clonotype was detected many times. The rearrangement links TRBV27 to TRBJ1-5; D unresolved. V lost 2 bases, J lost 0 bases, and 8 bases lay in between. Germline CDR1 reads MNHEY; CDR2 reads SMNVEV (reference sequence). The CDR3 spans 15 residues. The CDR3 reads CASSLVGNSNQPQHF. In nucleotides, the CDR3 is TGTGCCAGCAGTTTAGTGGGCAATAGCAATCAGCCCCAGCATTTT.

A remark on this clonotype: Since a much larger clone is just one base distant, this may be a read error. The rearrangement joins TRBV7-2 to TRBJ1-2; 8 bases fit TRBD1. This CDR3 spans 15 amino acids. V shed 4 bases and J 4 bases; nucleotides not matched to a gene: 8. Per the germline V gene, CDR1 is SGHTA and CDR2 is FQGNSA. CDR3 coding DNA: TGTGCCAGCAGCTCTTCCCGGACAGGGCGCTATGGCTACACCTTC. Protein sequence: CASSSSRTGRYGYTF.